This T cell receptor (beta chain) emerged from a study of T cells in Graves' hyperthyroidism and ophthalmopathy. This clonotype was picked up a small number of times. V lost 6 bases, J lost 2 bases, and 10 bases lay in between. From germline, CDR1 is SNHLY and CDR2 FYNNEI. This CDR3 comprises 14 residues. Amplified regions were TCR beta CDR3 sequences from RNA transcripts. Researchers ran a first-round RT-PCR on the TCR CDR3 using the HTBI primer set. TCRdb ran MiXCR on the multiplex PCR reads and lists one entry per CDR3 protein. The table has around 600,000 distinct CDR3 sequences, around 16% seen once.

Sequencing was performed on blood. The chain is built from TRBV2 and TRBJ2-2, with D unclear. This receptor was obtained from a woman between 40 and 50 years old with Graves' ophthalmopathy. The CDR3 protein is CASRTRQNTGELFF. In DNA form, the CDR3 reads TGTGCCAGCAGAACAAGACAAAACACCGGGGAGCTGTTTTTT.